One sample yielded the 2 T cell receptor beta chains listed below, sequenced in a study of blood T cell repertoires in COVID-19 (dated by TCRdb to 2020 to 2021). Library generation was performed with the immunoSEQ multiplex PCR assay. TCRdb's version of the immuneACCESS table is confined to in-frame rearrangements and falls short of the full clone set. An unresolved V gene accounts for under half of the shortfall where checked; the remainder is of unknown origin. The sample profile shows about 180,000 clones; 85% to 90% of them were found once. About 2.1% of the sample lies in the top ten. Specimen: PBMCs or T cells enriched from blood (not recorded which). The receptors originated from a woman in her forties with acute COVID-19.

The V gene is TRBV19, the J gene TRBJ2-7, with 10 bases lining up with TRBD1. The CDR3 covers 15 residues. After removal of 3 bases from V and 3 bases from J, the junction contained 5 bases not matched to a gene. CDR1 LNHDA and CDR2 SQIVND come from the germline V gene (reference sequence). The CDR3 DNA reads TGTGCCAGTAGTATTACGGGGACAGGGGTCTACGAGCAGTACTTC. Protein: CASSITGTGVYEQYF.

This clone was detected once. This rearrangement joins TRBV20-1 to TRBJ2-1, with TRBD2 matching 9 bases. V lost 3 bases to trimming and J lost 7 bases; unmatched junction nucleotides: 7. Germline values: CDR1 DFQATT, CDR2 SNEGSKA (reference sequence). The CDR3 length is 14 residues. CDR3 sequence: CSASSSGTNNEQFF. The CDR3 coding sequence is TGCAGTGCTAGTTCTAGCGGGACTAATAATGAGCAGTTCTTC.